The 10 T cell receptor beta chains in this list originate from one sample, sequenced in a study of T cell changes during pregnancy in multiple sclerosis. Some clones are missing from TCRdb's copy, which holds only in-frame ones; the method was immunoSEQ multiplex PCR. The data contain about 120,000 clones, around 90% of them singletons. The source was peripheral blood, collected in the third trimester of pregnancy. The origin of the receptors is a female donor with multiple sclerosis, enrolled in a pregnancy study.

The rearrangement uses TRBV18 and TRBJ1-4; TRBD1 might be the D (5 bases). V lost 1 base and J 4 bases, leaving 10 bases between the germline ends. The length of the CDR3 is 15 residues. Looked up from germline, CDR1 is KGHSH and CDR2 is LQKENI. The CDR3 reads CASSPQGLGNEKLFF. CDR3 bases: TGTGCCAGCTCACCACAGGGGCTGGGTAATGAAAAACTGTTTTTT.

This sequence joins TRBV9 and TRBJ2-1, with 9 nucleotides matching TRBD2. CDR1 SGDLS and CDR2 YYNGEE come from the germline V gene. V lost 3 bases and J lost 4; bases outside the gene matches: 2. This CDR3 is 14 amino acids long. DNA for the CDR3: TGTGCCAGCAGCGCGACTAGCGGATACAATGAGCAGTTCTTC. It yields the protein CASSATSGYNEQFF. Looking up the rest from reference TRBV9 and TRBJ2-1 gives the full variable domain: DSGVTQTPKHLITATGQRVTLRCSPRSGDLSVYWYQQSLDQGLQFLIQYYNGEERAKGNILERFSAQQFPDLHSELNLSSLELGDSALYFCASSATSGYNEQFFGPGTRLTVL.

This chain joins TRBV14 and TRBJ1-2; D is possibly TRBD1 (6 bases). Trimming cost V 0 bases and J 3 bases, with 14 bases left between them. Germline CDR1 reads SGHDN; CDR2 reads FVKESK. This CDR3 is 16 amino acids long. This chain's CDR3 is CASSQDRGAGDYGYTF. The DNA for the CDR3 is TGTGCCAGCAGCCAAGATCGGGGGGCTGGGGACTATGGCTACACCTTC.

The sample holds one count of this clone. V is TRBV5-1 and J is TRBJ2-5; 15 bases are a match to TRBD2. Losses at the gene ends were 3 bases for V and 2 bases for J; bases not matched to a gene: 2. Per germline, CDR1 SGHRS and CDR2 YFSETQ. There are 16 residues in the CDR3. The CDR3 sequence is CASSSGLAGGQETQYF. CDR3 nucleotides: TGCGCCAGCAGCTCTGGACTAGCGGGGGGGCAAGAGACCCAGTACTTC.

The genes are TRBV9 and TRBJ1-2, with a possible D match to TRBD1 (6 bases). Germline V gene data show CDR1 as SGDLS and CDR2 as YYNGEE. The CDR3 runs 15 residues. V dropped 5 bases and J dropped 0 bases, with 14 bases sitting between them. This CDR3 is CASSGQDSPNYGYTF. In DNA form, the CDR3 reads TGTGCCAGCAGTGGTCAGGACAGCCCTAACTATGGCTACACCTTC.

The chain uses TRBV19 and TRBJ1-5; D ambiguous. In germline, CDR1 is LNHDA, CDR2 SQIVND (reference sequence). The CDR3 runs 15 residues. V shed 5 bases and J shed 2 bases, with 13 bases lying between them. The CDR3 spells CASSGYFEGNQPQHF. The CDR3 bases are TGTGCCAGTAGTGGCTACTTTGAGGGCAATCAGCCCCAGCATTTT.

V usage is TRBV27 and J usage is TRBJ2-3, with TRBD2 identical over 8 bases. CDR1 MNHEY and CDR2 SMNVEV come from the germline V gene (reference sequence). CDR3 length equals 16 residues. J lost 2 bases, V lost 1 base, and 5 bases had no gene match. CDR3 sequence reads: CASSLYAGGYTDTQYF. Here the CDR3 DNA reads TGTGCCAGCAGTTTATATGCGGGGGGTTACACAGATACGCAGTATTTT.

For the CDR3, the DNA is TGCGCCAGCAGCTTGGGGGACAGGGGTAGTCAGCCCCAGCATTTT. Its protein product is CASSLGDRGSQPQHF. The chain employs TRBV5-1 and TRBJ1-5; 10 nucleotides agree with TRBD1. This CDR3 is 15 amino acids long. V shed 0 bases and J 6 bases; nucleotides not matched to a gene: 3. Germline V gene data show CDR1 as SGHRS and CDR2 as YFSETQ.

V and J are TRBV5-6 and TRBJ1-4; 9 bases line up with TRBD1. Germline trimming cut 3 bases from V and 6 bases from J; bases unmatched to any gene: 6. The CDR3 runs 15 residues. The germline CDR1 and CDR2 sequences are SGHDT and YYEEEE. CDR3 nucleotide sequence: TGTGCCAGCAGCTCGGCCGGGACAGGGTATGAAAAACTGTTTTTT. Its protein product is CASSSAGTGYEKLFF.

The V gene is TRBV4-1, the J gene TRBJ2-7; TRBD2 aligns across 11 bases. The junction had 10 bases not matched to a gene; V was cut back by 5 bases and J by 4 bases. This CDR3 is 16 amino acids long. Germline CDR1 and CDR2: MGHRA and YSYEKL. The CDR3 is CASSSTRASGRYEQYF. CDR3 in DNA: TGCGCCAGCAGCTCGACGCGGGCTAGCGGGAGGTACGAGCAGTACTTC.